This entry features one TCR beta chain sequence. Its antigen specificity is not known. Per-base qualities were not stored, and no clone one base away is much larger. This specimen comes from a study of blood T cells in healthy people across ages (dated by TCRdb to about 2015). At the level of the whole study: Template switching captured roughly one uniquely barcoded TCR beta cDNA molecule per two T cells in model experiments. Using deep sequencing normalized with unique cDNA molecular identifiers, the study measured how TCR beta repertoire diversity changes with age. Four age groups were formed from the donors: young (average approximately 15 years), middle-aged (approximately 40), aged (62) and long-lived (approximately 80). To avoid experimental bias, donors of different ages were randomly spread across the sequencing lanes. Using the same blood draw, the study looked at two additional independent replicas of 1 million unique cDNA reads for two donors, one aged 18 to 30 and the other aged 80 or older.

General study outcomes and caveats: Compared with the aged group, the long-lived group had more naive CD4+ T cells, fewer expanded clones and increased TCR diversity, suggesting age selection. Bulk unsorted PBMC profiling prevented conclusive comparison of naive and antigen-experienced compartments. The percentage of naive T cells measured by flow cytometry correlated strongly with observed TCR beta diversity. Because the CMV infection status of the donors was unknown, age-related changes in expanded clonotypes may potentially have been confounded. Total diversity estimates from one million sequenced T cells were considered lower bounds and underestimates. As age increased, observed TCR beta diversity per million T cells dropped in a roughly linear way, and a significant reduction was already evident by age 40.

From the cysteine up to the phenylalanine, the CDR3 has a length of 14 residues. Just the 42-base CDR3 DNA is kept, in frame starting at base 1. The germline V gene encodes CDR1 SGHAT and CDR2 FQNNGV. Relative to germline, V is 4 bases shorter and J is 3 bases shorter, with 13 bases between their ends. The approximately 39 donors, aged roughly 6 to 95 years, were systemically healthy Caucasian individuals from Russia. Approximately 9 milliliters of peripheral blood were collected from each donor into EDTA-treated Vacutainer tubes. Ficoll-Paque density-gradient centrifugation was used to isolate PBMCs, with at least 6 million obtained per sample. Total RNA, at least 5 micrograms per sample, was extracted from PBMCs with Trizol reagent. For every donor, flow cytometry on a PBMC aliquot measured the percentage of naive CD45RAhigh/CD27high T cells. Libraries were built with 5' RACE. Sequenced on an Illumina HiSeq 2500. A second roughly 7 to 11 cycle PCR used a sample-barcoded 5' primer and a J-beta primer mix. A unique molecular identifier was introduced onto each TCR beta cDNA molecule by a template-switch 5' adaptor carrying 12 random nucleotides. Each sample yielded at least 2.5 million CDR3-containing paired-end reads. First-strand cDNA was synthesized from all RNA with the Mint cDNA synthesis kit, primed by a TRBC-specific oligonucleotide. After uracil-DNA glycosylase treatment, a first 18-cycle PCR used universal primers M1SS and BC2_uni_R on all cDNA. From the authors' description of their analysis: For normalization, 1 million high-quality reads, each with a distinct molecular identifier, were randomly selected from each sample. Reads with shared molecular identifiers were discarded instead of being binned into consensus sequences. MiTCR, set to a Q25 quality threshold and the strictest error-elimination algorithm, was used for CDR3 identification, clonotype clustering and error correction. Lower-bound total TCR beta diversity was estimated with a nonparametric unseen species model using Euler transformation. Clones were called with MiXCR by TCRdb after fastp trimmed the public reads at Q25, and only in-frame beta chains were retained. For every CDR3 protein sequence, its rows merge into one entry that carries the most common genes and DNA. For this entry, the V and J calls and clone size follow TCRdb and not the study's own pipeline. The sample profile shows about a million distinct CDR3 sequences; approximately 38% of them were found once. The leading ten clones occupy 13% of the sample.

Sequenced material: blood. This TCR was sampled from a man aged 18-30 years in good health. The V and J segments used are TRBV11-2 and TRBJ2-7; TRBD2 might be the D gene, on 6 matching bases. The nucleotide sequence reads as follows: TGTGCCAGCAGCTCCCTAGCGAGAAGCTACGAGCAGTACTTC. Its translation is CASSSLARSYEQYF.